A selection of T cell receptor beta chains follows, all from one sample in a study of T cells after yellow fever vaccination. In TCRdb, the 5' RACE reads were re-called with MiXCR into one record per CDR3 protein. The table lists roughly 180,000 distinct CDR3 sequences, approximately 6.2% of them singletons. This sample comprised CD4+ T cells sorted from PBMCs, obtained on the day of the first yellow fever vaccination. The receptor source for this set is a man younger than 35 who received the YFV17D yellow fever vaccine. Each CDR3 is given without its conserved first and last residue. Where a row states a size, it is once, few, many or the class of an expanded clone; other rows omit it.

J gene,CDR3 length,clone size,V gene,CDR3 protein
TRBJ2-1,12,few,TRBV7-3,ASSLSPGLNEQF
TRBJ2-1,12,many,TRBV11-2,ASSDSGGAHEQF
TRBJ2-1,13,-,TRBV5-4,ASSLPGQGVNEQF
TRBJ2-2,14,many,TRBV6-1,ASSDPGQGAAGELF
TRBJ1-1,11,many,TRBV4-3,ASSQEHWGEAF
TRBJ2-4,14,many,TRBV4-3,ASSQGTSPAKNIQY
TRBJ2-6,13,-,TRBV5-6,ASSQGQAGANVLT
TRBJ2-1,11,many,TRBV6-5,ASIAGGTNEQF
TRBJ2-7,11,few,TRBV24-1,ATILRWGYEQY
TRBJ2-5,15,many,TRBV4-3,ASSQGTLALERETQY
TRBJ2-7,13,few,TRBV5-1,ASSLGPGSNYEQY
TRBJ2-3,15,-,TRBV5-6,ASSLFPGRPGTDTQY